This T cell receptor beta chain was captured by sequencing in a study of T cells in Graves' hyperthyroidism and ophthalmopathy (dated by TCRdb to about 2019). Study-wide context: Peripheral blood was sampled at the time of initial diagnosis, prior to any treatment. A discovery cohort of 95 to 100 patients, about 40 with Graves' ophthalmopathy and roughly 59 with stable Graves' hyperthyroidism, was used to find distinguishing TCR V-J signatures. Prospective prediction of ophthalmopathy was tested in an independent validation cohort of fewer than 20 hyperthyroidism patients and some 17 patients who later progressed to ophthalmopathy. The approximately 100 discovery patients were randomly divided into training and test sets at a 7:3 ratio. In roughly six Graves' hyperthyroidism patients, the study also compared T-cell repertoires from thyroid tissue with T-cell repertoires from blood. Following sampling, methimazole starting at 30 mg daily was given to hyperthyroidism patients, and high-dose intravenous methylprednisolone was given to ophthalmopathy patients. The paper describes TCR Vbeta CDR3 sequencing of 135 peripheral blood samples, made up of 43 ophthalmopathy patients, over 70 hyperthyroidism patients and roughly 17 progressor patients.

This clonotype was detected ten times or more. The antigen this receptor binds is unknown. No quality values exist for individual bases; no much larger clone is one base distant. Stable Graves' hyperthyroidism was defined as no progression to ophthalmopathy during 18 months of follow-up. Hyperthyroidism patients were newly diagnosed, with disease duration under 2 months, and aged 18 to 65 years. Any patient with an uncontrolled infection, another autoimmune disease, pregnancy or lactation was excluded. Diagnoses were established on the basis of clinical symptoms, serum thyroxine and TRAb, thyroid ultrasound, and orbital computed tomography. Ficoll-Paque density gradient centrifugation was used to isolate PBMCs from around 10 ml of fresh peripheral blood. Total RNA was extracted with Trizol reagent, and quality was checked on an Agilent 2100 Bioanalyzer. TCR beta CDR3 regions were amplified from RNA transcripts. For the first round of RT-PCR on the TCR CDR3, the HTBI primer set was used together with the Qiagen OneStep RT-PCR kit. Libraries were constructed in a second round of multiplex PCR, after which size selection and purification were carried out. Sequencing of the libraries was done on an Illumina HiSeq2000 using paired-end 100 bp reads. Processing in the source paper ran as follows. SOAPnuke was used to process the raw data, removing reads that contained adapters or uncalled bases, had a mean Phred below 15, or lacked an exact match to the constant primer or identifier. High-quality paired reads were merged using COPE v1.2.5, and each unique nucleotide sequence was defined as a clonotype. Clonotypes were aligned to IMGT TRBV, TRBD and TRBJ reference segments using MiTCR v1.1. Analysis was restricted to V-J combinations with a frequency above 0.0001, which covered about 99% of repertoires. A TCS score was defined as the ratio between F50 (clonal expansion) and ExV (chaos), using BLOSUM62-based TCRdist between CDR3 peptides within each V-J. Welch's t-statistics and random forest reduced around 510 V-J features to some 14, which were used in a naive Bayes classifier (R e1071). TCRdb trimmed the raw reads at Q25, called clones with MiXCR and kept productive beta chains. Identical CDR3 protein sequences are pooled into one entry, listed with their most common genes and DNA. It is TCRdb's table, rather than the study itself, that gives the V and J calls and clone size. Across this sample there are some 510,000 distinct CDR3 sequences, with around 20% seen only once. The ten largest clones take up less than 30% of the sample.

V lost 1 base and J lost 6 bases, and the count of bases not matched to a germline gene is 5. Including the terminal cysteine and phenylalanine, the CDR3 comprises 15 residues. Kept here is only the CDR3 DNA, which spans 45 bases and is read in frame from base 1. The study at large found these results: Blood samples also contained most of the expanded thyroid clonotypes (frequency above 0.001), which suggests that blood repertoires may reflect thyroid immune responses. In validation, the model predicted progression to ophthalmopathy with roughly 70% sensitivity and 72% to 85% specificity, a median of approximately 6.5 months before onset. A 13 V-J signature model separated ophthalmopathy from stable hyperthyroidism, with over 85% sensitivity and roughly 84% specificity in cross-validation and 80%/75% in testing. Sample size was not statistically predetermined, and blinding of investigators to group allocation was not performed.

Recombination linked TRBV12-3 or TRBV12-4 to TRBJ1-5, and 8 junction bases match TRBD1. The sequenced sample consisted of blood. The receptor was derived from a man younger than 35 with Graves' hyperthyroidism. Here the CDR3 is given as CASSLGRGLVQPQHF. The DNA sequence reads TGTGCCAGCAGTTTAGGCAGGGGGCTTGTTCAGCCCCAGCATTTT.